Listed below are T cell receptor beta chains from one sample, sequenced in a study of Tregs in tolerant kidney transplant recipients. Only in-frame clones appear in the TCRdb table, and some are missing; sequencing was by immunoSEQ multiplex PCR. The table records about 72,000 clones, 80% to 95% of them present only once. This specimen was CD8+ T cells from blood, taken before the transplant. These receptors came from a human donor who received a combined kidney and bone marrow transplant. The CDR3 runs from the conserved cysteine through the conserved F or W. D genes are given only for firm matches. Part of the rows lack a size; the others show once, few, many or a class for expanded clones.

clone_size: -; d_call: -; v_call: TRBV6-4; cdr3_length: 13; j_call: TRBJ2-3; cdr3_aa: CASAGHNTDTQYF; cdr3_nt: TGTGCCAGCGCAGGACACAACACAGATACGCAGTATTTT
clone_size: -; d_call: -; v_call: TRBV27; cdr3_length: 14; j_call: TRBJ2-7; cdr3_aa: CASSLTPGAYEQYF; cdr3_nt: TGTGCCAGCAGTTTAACCCCGGGTGCCTACGAGCAGTACTTC
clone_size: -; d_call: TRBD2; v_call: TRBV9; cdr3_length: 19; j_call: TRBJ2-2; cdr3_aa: CASSAGLAGGRGHTGELFF; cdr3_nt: TGTGCCAGCAGCGCAGGACTAGCGGGAGGGAGGGGTCACACCGGGGAGCTGTTTTTT
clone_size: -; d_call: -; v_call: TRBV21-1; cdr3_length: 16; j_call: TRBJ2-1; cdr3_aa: CASSKGGLAEYNEQFF; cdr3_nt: TGTGCCAGCAGCAAAGGGGGACTAGCGGAATACAATGAGCAGTTCTTC
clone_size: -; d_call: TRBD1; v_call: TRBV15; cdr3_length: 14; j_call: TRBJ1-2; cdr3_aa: CATSRPKDRVGYTF; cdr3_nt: TGTGCCACCAGCAGGCCCAAGGACAGGGTCGGCTACACCTTC
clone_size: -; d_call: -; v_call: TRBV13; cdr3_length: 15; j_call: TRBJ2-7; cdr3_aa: CASSTPNTGIYEQYF; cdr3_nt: TGTGCCAGCAGCACACCAAATACAGGGATCTACGAGCAGTACTTC
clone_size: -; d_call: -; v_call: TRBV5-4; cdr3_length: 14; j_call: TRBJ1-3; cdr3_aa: CASSFFGTGNTIYF; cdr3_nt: TGTGCCAGCAGCTTCTTCGGGACAGGAAACACCATATATTTT
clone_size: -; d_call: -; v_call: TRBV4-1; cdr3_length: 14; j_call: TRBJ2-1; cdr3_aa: CASSQVAAYNEQFF; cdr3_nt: TGCGCCAGCAGCCAAGTGGCGGCTTACAATGAGCAGTTCTTC
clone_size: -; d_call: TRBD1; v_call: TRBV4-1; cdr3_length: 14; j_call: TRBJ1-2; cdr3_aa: CASSQGTGVGGYTF; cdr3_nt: TGCGCCAGCAGCCAAGGGACAGGGGTTGGTGGCTACACCTTC
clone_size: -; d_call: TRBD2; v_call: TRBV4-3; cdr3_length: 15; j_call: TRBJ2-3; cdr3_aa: CASSQDRLAGDTQYF; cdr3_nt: TGCGCCAGCAGCCAAGATAGGCTAGCGGGAGATACGCAGTATTTT
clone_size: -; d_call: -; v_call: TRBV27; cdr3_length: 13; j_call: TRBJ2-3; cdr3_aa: CASTSPLADTQYF; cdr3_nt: TGTGCCAGCACCTCCCCCCTAGCAGATACGCAGTATTTT
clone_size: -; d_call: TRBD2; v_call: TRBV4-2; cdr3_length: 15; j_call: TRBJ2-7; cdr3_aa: CASSPSGGASYEQYF; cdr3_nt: TGTGCCAGCAGCCCTAGCGGGGGGGCCTCCTACGAGCAGTACTTC
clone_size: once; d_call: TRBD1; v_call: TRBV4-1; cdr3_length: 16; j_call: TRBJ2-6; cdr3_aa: CASSAVRGSGANVLTF; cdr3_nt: TGCGCCAGCAGCGCAGTCAGGGGGTCTGGGGCCAACGTCCTGACTTTC
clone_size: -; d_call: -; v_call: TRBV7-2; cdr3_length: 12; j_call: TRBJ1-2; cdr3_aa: CASSLGAEGYTF; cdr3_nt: TGTGCCAGCAGCTTGGGGGCAGAGGGCTACACCTTC
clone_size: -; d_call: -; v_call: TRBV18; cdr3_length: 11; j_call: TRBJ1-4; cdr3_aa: CASSPQGKLFF; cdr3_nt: TGTGCCAGCTCACCTCAGGGAAAACTGTTTTTT
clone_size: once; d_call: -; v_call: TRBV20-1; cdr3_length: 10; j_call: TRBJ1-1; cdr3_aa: CSAYVSRAFF; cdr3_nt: TGCAGTGCGTACGTGAGCCGGGCTTTCTTT
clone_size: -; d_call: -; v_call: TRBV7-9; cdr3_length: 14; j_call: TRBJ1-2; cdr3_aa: CASSFGGPSYGYTF; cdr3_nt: TGTGCCAGCAGCTTTGGAGGGCCCTCCTATGGCTACACCTTC
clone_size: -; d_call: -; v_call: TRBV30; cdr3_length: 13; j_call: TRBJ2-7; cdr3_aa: CAWSVTTGNEQYF; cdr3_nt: TGTGCCTGGAGTGTTACGACAGGAAACGAGCAGTACTTC
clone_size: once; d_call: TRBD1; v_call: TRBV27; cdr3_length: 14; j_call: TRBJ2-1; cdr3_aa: CASSLQGAYNEQFF; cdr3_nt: TGTGCCAGCAGTTTACAGGGGGCCTACAATGAGCAGTTCTTC
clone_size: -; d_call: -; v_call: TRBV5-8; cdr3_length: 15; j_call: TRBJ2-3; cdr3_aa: CASSLGRSYTDTQYF; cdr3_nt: TGTGCCAGCAGCTTGGGCAGGTCTTACACAGATACGCAGTATTTT